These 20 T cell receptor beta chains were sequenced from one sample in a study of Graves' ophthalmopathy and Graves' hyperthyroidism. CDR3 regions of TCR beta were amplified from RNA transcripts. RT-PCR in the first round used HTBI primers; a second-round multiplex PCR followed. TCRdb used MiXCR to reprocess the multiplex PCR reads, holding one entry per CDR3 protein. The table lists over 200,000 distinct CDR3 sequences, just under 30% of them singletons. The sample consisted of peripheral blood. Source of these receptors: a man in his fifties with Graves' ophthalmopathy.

The CDR3 nucleotides read TGTGCCAGCACCGACAAGGACAGGGCGAACACCGGGGAGCTGTTTTTT. Its protein is CASTDKDRANTGELFF. The V call is TRBV6-2 or TRBV6-3, the J call TRBJ2-2; 8 bases match TRBD1. Germline lookup yields CDR1 MNHEY and CDR2 SVGEGT. V lost 7 bases to trimming and J lost 0 bases; unmatched junction nucleotides: 7. CDR3 size: 16 residues.

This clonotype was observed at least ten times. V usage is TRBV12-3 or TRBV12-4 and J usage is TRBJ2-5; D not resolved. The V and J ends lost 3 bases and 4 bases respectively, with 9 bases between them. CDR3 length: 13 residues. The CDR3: CASSFSARETQYF. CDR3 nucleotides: TGTGCCAGCAGTTTCTCCGCCAGAGAGACCCAGTACTTC.

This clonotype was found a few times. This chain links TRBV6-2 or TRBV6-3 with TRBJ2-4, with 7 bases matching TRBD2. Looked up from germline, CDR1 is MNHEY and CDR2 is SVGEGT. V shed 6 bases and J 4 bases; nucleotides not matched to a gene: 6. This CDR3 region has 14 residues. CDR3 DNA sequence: TGTGCCAGCAGCCCCGGGACTACGAAAAACATTCAGTACTTC. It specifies CASSPGTTKNIQYF.

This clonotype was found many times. The CDR3 DNA sequence: TGTGCCACCAGCATGTGGGGCGCTGAGGCCGGGGAGCTGTTTTTT. Translated: CATSMWGAEAGELFF. The chain employs TRBV15 and TRBJ2-2; tentatively, D is TRBD1 (5 bases). Germline V gene data show CDR1 as LNHNV and CDR2 as YYDKDF (reference sequence). CDR3 length: 15 amino acids. V was pared by 4 bases and J by 6 bases, with 15 bases between. Together with reference TRBV15 and TRBJ2-2, the CDR3 gives the full variable domain: DAMVIQNPRYQVTQFGKPVTLSCSQTLNHNVMYWYQQKSSQAPKLLFHYYDKDFNNEADTPDNFQSRRPNTSFCFLDIRSPGLGDTAMYLCATSMWGAEAGELFFGEGSRLTVL.

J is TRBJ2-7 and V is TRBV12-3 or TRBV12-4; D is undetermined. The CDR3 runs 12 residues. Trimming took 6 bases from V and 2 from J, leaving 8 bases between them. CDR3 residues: CASRIQPYEQYF. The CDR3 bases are TGTGCCAGCAGGATCCAGCCCTACGAGCAGTACTTC.

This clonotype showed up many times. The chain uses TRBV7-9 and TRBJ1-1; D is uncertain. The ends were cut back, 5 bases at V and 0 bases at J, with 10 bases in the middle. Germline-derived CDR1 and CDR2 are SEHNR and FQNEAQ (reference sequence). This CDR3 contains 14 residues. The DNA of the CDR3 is TGTGCCAGCAGCCTCCTTGGGGTGAACACTGAAGCTTTCTTT. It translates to CASSLLGVNTEAFF. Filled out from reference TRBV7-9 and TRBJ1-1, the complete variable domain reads DTGVSQNPRHKITKRGQNVTFRCDPISEHNRLYWYRQTLGQGPEFLTYFQNEAQLEKSRLLSDRFSAERPKGSFSTLEIQRTEQGDSAMYLCASSLLGVNTEAFFGQGTRLTVV.

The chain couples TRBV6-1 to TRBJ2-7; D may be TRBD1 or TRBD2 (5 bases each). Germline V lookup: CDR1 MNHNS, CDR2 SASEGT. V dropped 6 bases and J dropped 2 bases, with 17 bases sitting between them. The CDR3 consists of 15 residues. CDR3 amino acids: CASSPAPGRAYEQYF. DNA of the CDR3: TGTGCCAGCAGCCCTGCCCCGGGACGGGCCTACGAGCAGTACTTC.

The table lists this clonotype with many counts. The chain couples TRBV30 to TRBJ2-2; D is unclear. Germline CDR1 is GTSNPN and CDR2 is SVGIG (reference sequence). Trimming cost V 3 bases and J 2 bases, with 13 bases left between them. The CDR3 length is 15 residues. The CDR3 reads CAWRTPIGNTGELFF. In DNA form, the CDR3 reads TGTGCCTGGAGGACGCCCATAGGTAACACCGGGGAGCTGTTTTTT.

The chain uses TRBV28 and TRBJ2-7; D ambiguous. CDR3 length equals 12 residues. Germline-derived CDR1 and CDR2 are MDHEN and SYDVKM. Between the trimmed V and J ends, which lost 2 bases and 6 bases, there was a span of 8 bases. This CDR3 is CASSLAGSEQYF. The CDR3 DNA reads TGTGCCAGCAGTTTAGCCGGTAGCGAGCAGTACTTC.

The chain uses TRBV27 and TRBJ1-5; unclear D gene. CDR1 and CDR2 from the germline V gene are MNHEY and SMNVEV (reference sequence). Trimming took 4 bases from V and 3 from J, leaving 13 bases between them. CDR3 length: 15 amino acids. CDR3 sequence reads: CASSYGIPLNQPQHF. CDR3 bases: TGTGCCAGCAGTTACGGGATCCCTCTCAATCAGCCCCAGCATTTT.

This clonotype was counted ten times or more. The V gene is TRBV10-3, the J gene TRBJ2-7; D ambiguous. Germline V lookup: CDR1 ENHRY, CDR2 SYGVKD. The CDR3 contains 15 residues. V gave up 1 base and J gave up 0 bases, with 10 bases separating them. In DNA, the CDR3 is TGTGCCATCAGTGAGTTGGCAGTCCACTCCTACGAGCAGTACTTC. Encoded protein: CAISELAVHSYEQYF.

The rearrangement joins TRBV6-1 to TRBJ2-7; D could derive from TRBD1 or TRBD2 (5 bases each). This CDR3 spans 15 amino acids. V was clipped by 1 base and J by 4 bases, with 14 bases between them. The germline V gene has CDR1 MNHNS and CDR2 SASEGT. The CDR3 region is CASSEGPGRQYEQYF. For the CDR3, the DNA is TGTGCCAGCAGTGAAGGTCCAGGGAGACAGTACGAGCAGTACTTC.

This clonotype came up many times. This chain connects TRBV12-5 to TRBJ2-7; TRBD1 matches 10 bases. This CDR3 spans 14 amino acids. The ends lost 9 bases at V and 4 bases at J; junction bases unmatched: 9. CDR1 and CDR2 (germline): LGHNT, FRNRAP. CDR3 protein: CASASTGGEYEQYF. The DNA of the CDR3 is TGTGCTAGCGCCTCGACAGGGGGCGAGTACGAGCAGTACTTC.

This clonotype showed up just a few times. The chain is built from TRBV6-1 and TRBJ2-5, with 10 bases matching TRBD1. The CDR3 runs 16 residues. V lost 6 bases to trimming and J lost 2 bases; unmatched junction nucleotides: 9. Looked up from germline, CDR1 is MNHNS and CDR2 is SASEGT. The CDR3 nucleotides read TGTGCCAGCAGACTACGGGACAGGGGTTCTCAAGAGACCCAGTACTTC. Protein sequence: CASRLRDRGSQETQYF.

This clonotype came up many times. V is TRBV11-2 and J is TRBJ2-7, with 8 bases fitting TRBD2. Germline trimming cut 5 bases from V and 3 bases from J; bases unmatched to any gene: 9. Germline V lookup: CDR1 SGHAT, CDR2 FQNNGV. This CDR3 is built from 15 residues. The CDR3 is CASSRGGTLFYEQYF. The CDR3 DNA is TGTGCCAGCAGCCGGGGGGGGACTCTCTTCTACGAGCAGTACTTC.

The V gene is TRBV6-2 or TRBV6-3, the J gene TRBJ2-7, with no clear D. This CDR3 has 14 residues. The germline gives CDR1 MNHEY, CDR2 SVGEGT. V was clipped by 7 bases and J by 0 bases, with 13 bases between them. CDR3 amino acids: CASKFLTDSYEQYF. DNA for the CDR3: TGTGCCAGCAAGTTTTTAACGGACTCCTACGAGCAGTACTTC.

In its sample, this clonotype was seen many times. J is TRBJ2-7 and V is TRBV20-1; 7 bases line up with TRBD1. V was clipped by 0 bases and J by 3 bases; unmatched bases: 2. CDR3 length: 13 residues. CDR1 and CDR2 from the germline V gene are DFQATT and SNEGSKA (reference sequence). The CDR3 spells CSARDGTDYEQYF. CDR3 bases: TGCAGTGCTAGAGATGGGACAGACTACGAGCAGTACTTC.

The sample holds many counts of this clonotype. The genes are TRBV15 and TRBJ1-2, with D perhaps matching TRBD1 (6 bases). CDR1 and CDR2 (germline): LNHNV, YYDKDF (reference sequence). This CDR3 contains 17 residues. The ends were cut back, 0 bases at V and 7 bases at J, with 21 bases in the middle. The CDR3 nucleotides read TGTGCCACCAGCAGAGAAATGGGGACTCGGGTGACAGGTGGCTACACCTTC. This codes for CATSREMGTRVTGGYTF.

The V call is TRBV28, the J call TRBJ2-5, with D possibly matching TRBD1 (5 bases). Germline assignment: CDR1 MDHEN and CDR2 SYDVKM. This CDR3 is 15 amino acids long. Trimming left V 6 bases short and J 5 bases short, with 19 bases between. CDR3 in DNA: TGTGCCAGCAGCCCGATGGGGCCTGATCGGGAGACCCAGTACTTC. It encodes CASSPMGPDRETQYF. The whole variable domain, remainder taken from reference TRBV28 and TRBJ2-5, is DVKVTQSSRYLVKRTGEKVFLECVQDMDHENMFWYRQDPGLGLRLIYFSYDVKMKEKGDIPEGYSVSREKKERFSLILESASTNQTSMYLCASSPMGPDRETQYFGPGTRLLVL.

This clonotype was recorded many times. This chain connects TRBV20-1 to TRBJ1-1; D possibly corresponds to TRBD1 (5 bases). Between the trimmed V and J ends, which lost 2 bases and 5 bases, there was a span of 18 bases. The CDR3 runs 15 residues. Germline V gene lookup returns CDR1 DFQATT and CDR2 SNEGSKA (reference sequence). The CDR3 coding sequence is TGCAGTGCTAGAAATCCTGTGGGGGTGGGTACTGAAGCTTTCTTT. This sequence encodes CSARNPVGVGTEAFF.